Only a few counts were recorded for the clone carrying this T cell receptor (beta chain). The entry originates in a study of blood T cell repertoires in COVID-19. Study-wide background: Material from acute and convalescent COVID-19 was sourced from the United States, Italy and Spain. T cells, B-cell-depleted T cells, or PBMCs provided the cDNA or gDNA that served as material.

Authors' analysis steps: Cell counts per sample came from amplifying reference gene primers. Repertoires were generated with immunoSEQ multiplex PCR, while TCRdb's copy carries only in-frame clones and drops some. V and J calls and clone size are as listed in that table; D and trimming were resolved from the DNA. The table includes 200,000 to 300,000 clones, more than 75% detected once. The CDR3 is 18 amino acids. CDR1 is SGDLS and CDR2 is YYNGEE in the germline V gene. V lost 0 bases, J lost 6 bases, and 11 bases stayed unmatched. The clonotype comes from a woman in her 40s who had recovered from COVID-19. The source material was peripheral blood. This rearrangement joins TRBV9 to TRBJ2-4; TRBD1 aligns across 11 bases. The CDR3 nucleotides are TGTGCCAGCAGCGTAGGGGCCCCGACCGGGACAGGGGGAAACATTCAGTACTTC. Amino acid sequence: CASSVGAPTGTGGNIQYF.